This T cell receptor (beta chain) derives from a study of response to subunit inactivated influenza vaccine. General study points: There was a suggestion from the authors that each seasonal influenza vaccination recruits few new T cells.

TCRdb itself ran the RT-PCR reads through MiXCR, one entry per CDR3 protein. Of hundreds of thousands of distinct CDR3 sequences in the sample, over 25% were seen once. Comments on this clonotype: No antigen is known for it.

The V and J ends lost 4 bases and 0 bases respectively, with 12 bases between them. CDR3 size: 15 residues. The chain combines TRBV12-3 or TRBV12-4 with TRBJ1-1; D is perhaps TRBD1 (6 bases). The sequence was obtained from a man aged 45-60 years who received an inactivated influenza vaccine. The input for sequencing was CD4+ T cells sorted from PBMCs, taken around 5 days after vaccination. The DNA of the CDR3 is TGTGCCAGCAGTTGGAGAGACAGGCTGAACACTGAAGCTTTCTTT. Translated: CASSWRDRLNTEAFF.